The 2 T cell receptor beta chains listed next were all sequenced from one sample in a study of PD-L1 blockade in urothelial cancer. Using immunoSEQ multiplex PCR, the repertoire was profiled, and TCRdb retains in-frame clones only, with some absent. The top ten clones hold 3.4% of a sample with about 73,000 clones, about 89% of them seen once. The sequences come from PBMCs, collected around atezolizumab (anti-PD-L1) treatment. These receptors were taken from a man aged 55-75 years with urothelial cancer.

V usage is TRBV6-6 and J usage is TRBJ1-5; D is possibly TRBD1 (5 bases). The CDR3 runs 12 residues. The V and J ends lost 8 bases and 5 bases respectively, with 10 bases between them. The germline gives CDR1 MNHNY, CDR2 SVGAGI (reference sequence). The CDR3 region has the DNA TGTGCCAGCGGGGCCTGGGATCAGCCCCAGCATTTT. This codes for CASGAWDQPQHF.

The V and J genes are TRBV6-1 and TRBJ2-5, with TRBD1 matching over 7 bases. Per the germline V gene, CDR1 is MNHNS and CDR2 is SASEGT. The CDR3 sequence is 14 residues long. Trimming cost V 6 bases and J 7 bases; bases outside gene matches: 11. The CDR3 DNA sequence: TGTGCCAGCAGCTTGACAGGGACGGAGAGGACCCAGTACTTC. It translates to CASSLTGTERTQYF.